Included here is one T cell receptor beta chain sequence, with context. The data are from a study of shared T cell receptors in the human thymus. Germline CDR1 reads MGHDK; CDR2 reads SYGVNS. The V end lost 0 bases, the J end lost 1 base, and 13 bases lay between the germline ends. The CDR3 is 17 amino acids. TCRdb's copy holds only in-frame clones and misses some; the assay was immunoSEQ multiplex PCR. Here the sample spans approximately 730,000 clones, roughly 88% being singletons. The same data also contributed to another study, on human thymus T cells.

This rearrangement joins TRBV25-1 to TRBJ1-3; the D gene is possibly TRBD1 (6 bases). The sample was thymocytes. The sequence was obtained from a girl under two years old with a congenital heart defect. Here the CDR3 reads CASSEYGPRGSGNTIYF. The CDR3 DNA is TGTGCCAGCAGTGAATACGGCCCCAGGGGATCTGGAAACACCATATATTTT.